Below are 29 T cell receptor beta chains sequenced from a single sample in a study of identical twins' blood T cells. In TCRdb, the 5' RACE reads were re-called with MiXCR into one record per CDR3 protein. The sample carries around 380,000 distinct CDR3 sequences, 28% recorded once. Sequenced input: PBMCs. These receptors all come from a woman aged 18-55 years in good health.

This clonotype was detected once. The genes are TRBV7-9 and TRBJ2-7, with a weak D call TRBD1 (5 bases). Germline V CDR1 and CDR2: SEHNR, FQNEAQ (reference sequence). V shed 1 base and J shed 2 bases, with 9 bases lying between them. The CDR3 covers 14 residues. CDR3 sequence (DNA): TGTGCCAGCAGCTTAGGGACACCTCCCTACGAGCAGTACTTC. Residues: CASSLGTPPYEQYF.

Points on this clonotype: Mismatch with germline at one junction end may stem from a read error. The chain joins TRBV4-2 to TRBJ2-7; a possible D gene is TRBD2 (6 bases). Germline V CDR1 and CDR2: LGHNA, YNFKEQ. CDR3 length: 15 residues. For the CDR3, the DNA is TGTGTCAGCAGCCAAGACTGGGACTCCTCCAACGAGCAGTACTTC. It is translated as CVSSQDWDSSNEQYF.

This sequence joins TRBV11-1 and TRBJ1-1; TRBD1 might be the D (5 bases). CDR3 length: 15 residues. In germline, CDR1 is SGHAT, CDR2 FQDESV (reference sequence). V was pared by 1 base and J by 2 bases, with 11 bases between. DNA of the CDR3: TGTGCCAGCAGCTTAGGACTGGGGGGAAACACTGAAGCTTTCTTT. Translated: CASSLGLGGNTEAFF.

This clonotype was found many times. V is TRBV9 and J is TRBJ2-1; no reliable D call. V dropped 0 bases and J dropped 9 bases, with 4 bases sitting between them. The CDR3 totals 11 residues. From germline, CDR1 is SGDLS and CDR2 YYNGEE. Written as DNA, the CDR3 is TGTGCCAGCAGCGTAGGTCGTGAGCAGTTCTTC. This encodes CASSVGREQFF. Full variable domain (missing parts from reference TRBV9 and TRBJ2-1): DSGVTQTPKHLITATGQRVTLRCSPRSGDLSVYWYQQSLDQGLQFLIQYYNGEERAKGNILERFSAQQFPDLHSELNLSSLELGDSALYFCASSVGREQFFGPGTRLTVL.

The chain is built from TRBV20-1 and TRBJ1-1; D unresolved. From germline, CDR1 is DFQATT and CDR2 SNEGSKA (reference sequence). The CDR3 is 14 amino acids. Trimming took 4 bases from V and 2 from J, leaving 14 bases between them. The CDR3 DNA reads TGCAGTGCTACCGGCTTTGCAGTCAACACTGAAGCTTTCTTT. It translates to CSATGFAVNTEAFF.

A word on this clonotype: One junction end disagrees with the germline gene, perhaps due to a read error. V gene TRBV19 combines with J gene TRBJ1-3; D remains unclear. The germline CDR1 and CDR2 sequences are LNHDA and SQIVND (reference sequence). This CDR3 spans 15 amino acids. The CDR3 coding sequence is TGTGCCAGTAGACCGGGCGGACTTTTTGGAAACATCATATATTTT. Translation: CASRPGGLFGNIIYF.

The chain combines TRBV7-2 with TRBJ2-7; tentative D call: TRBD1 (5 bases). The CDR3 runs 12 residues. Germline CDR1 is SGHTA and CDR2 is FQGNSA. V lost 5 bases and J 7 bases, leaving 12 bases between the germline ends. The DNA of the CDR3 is TGTGCCAGCAGCCTAAATTACAGGGAGCAGTACTTC. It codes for CASSLNYREQYF.

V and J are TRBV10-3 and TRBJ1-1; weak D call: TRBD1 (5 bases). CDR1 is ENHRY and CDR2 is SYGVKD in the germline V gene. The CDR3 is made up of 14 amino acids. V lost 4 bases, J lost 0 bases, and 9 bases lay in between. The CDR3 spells CAISGQGMNTEAFF. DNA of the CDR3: TGTGCCATCAGTGGTCAGGGTATGAACACTGAAGCTTTCTTT.

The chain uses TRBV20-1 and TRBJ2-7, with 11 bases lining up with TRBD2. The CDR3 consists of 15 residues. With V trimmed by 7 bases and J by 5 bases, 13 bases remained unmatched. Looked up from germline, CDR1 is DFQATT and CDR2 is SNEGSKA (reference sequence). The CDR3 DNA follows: TGCAGTGTTTCTCCACTACTAGCGGGAGCTGACGAGCAGTACTTC. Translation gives CSVSPLLAGADEQYF.

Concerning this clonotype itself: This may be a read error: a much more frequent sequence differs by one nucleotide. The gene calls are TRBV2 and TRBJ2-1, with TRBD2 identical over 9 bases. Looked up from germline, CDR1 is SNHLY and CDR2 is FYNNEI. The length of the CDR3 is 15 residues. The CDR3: CASRRGGSSYNGQFF. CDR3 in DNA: TGTGCCAGCAGGCGGGGGGGGAGCTCCTACAATGGGCAGTTCTTC.

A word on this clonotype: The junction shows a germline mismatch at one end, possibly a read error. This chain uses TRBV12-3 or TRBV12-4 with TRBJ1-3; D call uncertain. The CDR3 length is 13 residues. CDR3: CASLLISRNTIYF. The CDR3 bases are TGTGCCAGCCTACTGATCTCTAGAAACACCATATACTTT.

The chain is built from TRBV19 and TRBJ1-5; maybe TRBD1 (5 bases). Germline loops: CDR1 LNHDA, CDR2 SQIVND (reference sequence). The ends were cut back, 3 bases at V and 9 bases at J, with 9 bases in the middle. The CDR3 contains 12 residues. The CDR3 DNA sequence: TGTGCCAGTAGTATCCTCCAGGGGCCCCAGCATTTT. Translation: CASSILQGPQHF.

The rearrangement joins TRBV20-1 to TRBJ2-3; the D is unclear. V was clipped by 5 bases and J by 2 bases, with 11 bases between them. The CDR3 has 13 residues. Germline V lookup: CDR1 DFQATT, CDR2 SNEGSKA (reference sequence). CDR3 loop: CSAPSPTTDTQYF. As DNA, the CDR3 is TGCAGTGCTCCCAGCCCAACCACAGATACGCAGTATTTT.

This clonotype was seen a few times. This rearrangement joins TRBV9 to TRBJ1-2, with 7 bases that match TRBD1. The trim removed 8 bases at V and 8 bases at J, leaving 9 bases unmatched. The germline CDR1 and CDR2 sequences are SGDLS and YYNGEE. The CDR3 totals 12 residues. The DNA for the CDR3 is TGTGCCAGTACCGACAGGGACGAAGGCTACACCTTC. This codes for CASTDRDEGYTF.

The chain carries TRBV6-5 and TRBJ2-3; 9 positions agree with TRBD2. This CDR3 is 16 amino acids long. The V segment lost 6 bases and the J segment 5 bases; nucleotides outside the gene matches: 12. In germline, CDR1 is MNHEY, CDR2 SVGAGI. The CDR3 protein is CASSLGGGRAKDTQYF. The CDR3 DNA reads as TGTGCCAGCAGCCTTGGTGGCGGGAGGGCCAAAGATACGCAGTATTTT.

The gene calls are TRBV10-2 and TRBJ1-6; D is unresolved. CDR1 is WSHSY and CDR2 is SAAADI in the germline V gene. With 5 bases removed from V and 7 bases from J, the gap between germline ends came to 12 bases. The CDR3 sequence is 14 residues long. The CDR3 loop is CASSRPVENSPLHF. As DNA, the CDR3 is TGCGCCAGCAGTCGCCCCGTAGAGAATTCACCCCTCCACTTT.

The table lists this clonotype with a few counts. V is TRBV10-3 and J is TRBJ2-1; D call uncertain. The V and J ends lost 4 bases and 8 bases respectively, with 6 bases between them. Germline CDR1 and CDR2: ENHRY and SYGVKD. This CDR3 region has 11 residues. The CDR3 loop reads CAISVMDEQFF. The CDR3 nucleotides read TGTGCCATCAGTGTGATGGATGAGCAGTTCTTC.

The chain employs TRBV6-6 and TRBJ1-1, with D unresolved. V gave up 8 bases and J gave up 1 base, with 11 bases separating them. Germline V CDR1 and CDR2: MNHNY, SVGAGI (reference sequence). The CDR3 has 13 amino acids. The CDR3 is CASGTSGNTEAFF. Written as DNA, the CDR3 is TGTGCCAGCGGTACTAGTGGGAACACTGAAGCTTTCTTT.

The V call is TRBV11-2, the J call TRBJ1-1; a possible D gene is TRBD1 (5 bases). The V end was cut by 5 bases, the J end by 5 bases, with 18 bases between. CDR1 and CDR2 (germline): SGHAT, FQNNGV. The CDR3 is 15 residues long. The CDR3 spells CASSPTYGAYTEAFF. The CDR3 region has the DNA TGTGCCAGCAGCCCCACCTACGGGGCATATACTGAAGCTTTCTTT.

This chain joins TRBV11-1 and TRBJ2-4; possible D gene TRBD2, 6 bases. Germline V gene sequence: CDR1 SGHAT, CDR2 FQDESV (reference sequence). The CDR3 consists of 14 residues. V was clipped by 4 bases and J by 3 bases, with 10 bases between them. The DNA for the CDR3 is TGTGCCAGCAGCTCGCGGGAAGTCAAAAACATTCAGTACTTC. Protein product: CASSSREVKNIQYF.

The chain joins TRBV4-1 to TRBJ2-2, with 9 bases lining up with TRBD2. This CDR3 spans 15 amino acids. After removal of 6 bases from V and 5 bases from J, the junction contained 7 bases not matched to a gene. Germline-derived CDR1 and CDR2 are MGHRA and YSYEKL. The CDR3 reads CASSNLAGETGELFF. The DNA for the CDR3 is TGCGCCAGCAGTAACTTAGCGGGGGAGACCGGGGAGCTGTTTTTT.

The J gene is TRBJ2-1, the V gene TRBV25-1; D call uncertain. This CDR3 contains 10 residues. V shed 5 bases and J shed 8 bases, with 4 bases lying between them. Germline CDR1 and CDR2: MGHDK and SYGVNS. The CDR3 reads CASSSHEQFF. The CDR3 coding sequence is TGTGCCAGCAGTAGTCATGAGCAGTTCTTC.

CDR3 loop: CSASGFTEAFF. Here the CDR3 DNA reads TGCAGTGCTAGCGGGTTCACTGAAGCTTTCTTT. V usage is TRBV20-1 and J usage is TRBJ1-1; no clear D. The CDR3 sequence is 11 residues long. V was cut by 3 bases and J by 4 bases, with 6 bases left in between. Germline assignment: CDR1 DFQATT and CDR2 SNEGSKA (reference sequence).

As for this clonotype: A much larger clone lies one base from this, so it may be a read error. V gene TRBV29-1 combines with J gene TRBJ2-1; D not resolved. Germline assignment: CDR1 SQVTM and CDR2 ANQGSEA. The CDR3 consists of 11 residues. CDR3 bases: TGCAGCGTTGGTTTCAACAATGAGCAGTTATTC. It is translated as CSVGFNNEQLF.

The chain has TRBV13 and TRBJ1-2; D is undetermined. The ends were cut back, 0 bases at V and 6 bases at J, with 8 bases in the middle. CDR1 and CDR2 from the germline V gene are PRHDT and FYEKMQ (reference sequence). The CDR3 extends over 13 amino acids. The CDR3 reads CASSLGLRDGYTF. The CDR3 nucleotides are TGTGCCAGCAGCTTAGGCCTAAGGGATGGCTACACCTTC.

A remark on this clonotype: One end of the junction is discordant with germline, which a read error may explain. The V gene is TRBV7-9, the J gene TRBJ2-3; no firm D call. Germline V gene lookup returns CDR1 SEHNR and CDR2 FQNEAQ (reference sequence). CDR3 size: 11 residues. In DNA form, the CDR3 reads TGTGCCGGCAGCTTAGGAGTATTCCAGTATTTT. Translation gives CAGSLGVFQYF.

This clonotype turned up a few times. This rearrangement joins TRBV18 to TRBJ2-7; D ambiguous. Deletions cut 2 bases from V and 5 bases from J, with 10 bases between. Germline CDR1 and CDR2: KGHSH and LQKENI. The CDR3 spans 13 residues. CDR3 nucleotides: TGTGCCAGCTCACCAACTCAAATCGACGAGCAGTACTTC. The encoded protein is CASSPTQIDEQYF.

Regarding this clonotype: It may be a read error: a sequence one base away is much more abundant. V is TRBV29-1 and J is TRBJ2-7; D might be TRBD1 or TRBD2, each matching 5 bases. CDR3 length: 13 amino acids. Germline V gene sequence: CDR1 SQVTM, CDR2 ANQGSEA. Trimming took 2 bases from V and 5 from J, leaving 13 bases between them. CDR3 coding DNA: TGCAGCGTTGAAAGGCAGGGAGAGGACGAGCAGTACTTC. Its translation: CSVERQGEDEQYF.

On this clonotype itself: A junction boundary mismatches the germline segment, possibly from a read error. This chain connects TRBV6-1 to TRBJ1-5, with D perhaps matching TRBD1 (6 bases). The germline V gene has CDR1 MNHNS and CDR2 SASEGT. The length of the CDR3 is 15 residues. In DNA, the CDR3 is TGTGTCAGCAGTGAAGGGGGGTATAGCAATCAGCCCCAGCATTTT. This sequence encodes CVSSEGGYSNQPQHF.